Each of the 5 T cell receptor beta chains below was sequenced from the same sample in a study of T cell repertoires in cytomegalovirus infection. TCRdb passed the reads through MiXCR, listing each CDR3 protein once. The sample includes a few hundred thousand distinct CDR3 sequences, roughly a sixth of them seen just once. The specimen sequenced was PBMCs. Receptors were obtained from a human donor in good health (CMV status not recorded). Some clones in this sample may be carry-over from other donors' samples.

Worth noting for this clonotype: A much more abundant neighbour one base away suggests this may be a read error. This chain links TRBV28 with TRBJ2-1; TRBD1 matches at 9 bases. The CDR3 contains 16 residues. Germline CDR1 reads MDHEN; CDR2 reads SYDVKM. CDR3 loop: CSSSQTGGGSYNEQFF. The CDR3, as DNA: TGTTCCAGCAGTCAAACAGGGGGCGGTTCCTACAATGAGCAGTTCTTC.

In this sample, this clonotype turned up a few times. This rearrangement joins TRBV5-6 to TRBJ2-5, with unresolved D. V lost 0 bases and J lost 4, with 13 bases in between. CDR1 is SGHDT and CDR2 is YYEEEE in the germline V gene. The CDR3 loop spans 15 amino acids. Here the CDR3 reads CASSLEPGDAETQYF. CDR3 DNA: TGTGCCAGCAGCTTGGAACCTGGCGACGCAGAGACCCAGTACTTC.

The chain couples TRBV5-1 to TRBJ2-5; the D gene is possibly TRBD2 (6 bases). Trimming cost V 7 bases and J 7 bases, with 11 bases left between them. Germline V gene data show CDR1 as SGHRS and CDR2 as YFSETQ. There are 11 residues in the CDR3. CDR3 loop: CASAFGGTQYF. In nucleotides, the CDR3 is TGCGCCAGCGCCTTCGGGGGGACCCAGTACTTC.

This clonotype has only a few counts. CDR3 in DNA: TGTGCCAGCAGCTTGCCGGGGGGGCAAGAGACCCAGTACTTC. Amino acids: CASSLPGGQETQYF. The rearrangement links TRBV5-4 to TRBJ2-5; 8 bases fit TRBD2. There are 14 residues in the CDR3. Germline V gene data show CDR1 as SGHNT and CDR2 as YYREEE (reference sequence). J lost 2 bases, V lost 1 base, and 1 base had no gene match.

This sequence joins TRBV7-6 and TRBJ2-7; D perhaps matches TRBD2 (6 bases). V was clipped by 2 bases and J by 7 bases, with 12 bases between them. Looked up from germline, CDR1 is SGHVS and CDR2 is FNYEAQ. This CDR3 has 13 amino acids. CDR3 in amino acids: CASSLRTGREQYF. The CDR3 DNA follows: TGTGCCAGCAGCTTACGGACGGGGAGGGAGCAGTACTTC.